These T cell receptor beta chains were read from a single sample in a study of blood T cell repertoires in COVID-19. The data were produced by immunoSEQ multiplex PCR, yet TCRdb's version contains in-frame clones alone and is incomplete. The table records 250,000 to 300,000 clones, 85% to 90% of them present only once. The sample was peripheral blood. The source is a woman aged 45-59 years with COVID-19, enrolled during active disease. Each CDR3 is given with its conserved first and last residue. Fields, in order: D gene, V gene, J gene, clone size, CDR3 DNA, CDR3 protein. A D gene is named only where the DNA matches it firmly. Only part of the rows carry a size: once, few, many, or a class if the clone is expanded.

>.|TRBV18|TRBJ1-2|.
TGTGCCAGCTCACCGGTCGGGAACTATGGCTACACCTTC
CASSPVGNYGYTF
>TRBD1|TRBV24-1|TRBJ2-2|.
TGTGCCACCAGTGATTTGAGGACAGGAAACACCGGGGAGCTGTTTTTT
CATSDLRTGNTGELFF
>.|TRBV24-1|TRBJ2-2|.
TGTGCCACCAGTGATGCACGAGAGGGCACCGGGGAGCTGTTTTTT
CATSDAREGTGELFF
>.|TRBV3-1/TRBV3-2|TRBJ2-7|.
TGTGCCAGCAGCCCCTTCCAGGGCACCTACGAGCAGTACTTC
CASSPFQGTYEQYF
>.|TRBV5-1|TRBJ2-7|.
TGCGCCAGCAGCCCTGTTCCGGGTTTC
CASSPVPGF
>TRBD2|TRBV11-3|TRBJ2-2|once
TGTGCCAGCAGCTTCACTAGCGGGATTGATATCGGGGAGCTGTTTTTT
CASSFTSGIDIGELFF
>TRBD1|TRBV9|TRBJ1-3|once
TGTGCCAGCAGCACCAGAACTTCGACAGGGGGTCGGTCTGGAAACACCATATATTTT
CASSTRTSTGGRSGNTIYF
>.|TRBV5-6|TRBJ2-3|.
TGTGCCAGCAGCTTGGGAGGGTCGAGTGTTTTCACAGATACGCAGTATTTT
CASSLGGSSVFTDTQYF
>TRBD1|TRBV6-6|TRBJ2-7|.
TGTGCCAGCAGTTACGGGACAGGGGGCACGTACGAGCAGTACTTC
CASSYGTGGTYEQYF
>.|TRBV5-1|TRBJ1-4|.
TGCGCCAGCAGCTTGGGCAGGGATTTTGAAAAACTGTTTTTT
CASSLGRDFEKLFF
>.|TRBV15|TRBJ2-5|.
TGTGCCACCAGCAGATCAAGGGGGGGAGAGACCCAGTACTTC
CATSRSRGGETQYF
>.|TRBV18|TRBJ1-2|.
TGTGCCAGCTCACCACCGCCTGGACAGCTTACCTATGGCTACACCTTC
CASSPPPGQLTYGYTF
>.|TRBV7-9|TRBJ1-6|.
TGTGCCAGCAGCTTAGTGTACGTGAGCTCCTATAATTCACCCCTCCACTTT
CASSLVYVSSYNSPLHF
>.|TRBV18|TRBJ2-1|.
TGTGCCAGCTCACCGTTAACGGGAGTCTTGAATGAGCAGTTCTTC
CASSPLTGVLNEQFF
>.|TRBV1|TRBJ2-6|.
TGCACCAGCAGCCAACTCCGCCCGGGACAGGACTGTGGGGGGGCCAACGTCCTGACTTTC
CTSSQLRPGQDCGGANVLTF
>.|TRBV6-2/TRBV6-3|TRBJ1-1|.
TGTGCCAGCAGTTCGTTAGGGACACGGACTGAAGCTTTCTTT
CASSSLGTRTEAFF
>TRBD2|TRBV5-4|TRBJ2-2|.
TGTGCCAGCAGCGTTAGCGGGAGGTTTTTCGGGGAGCTGTTTTTT
CASSVSGRFFGELFF
>.|TRBV5-1|TRBJ2-1|.
TGCGCCAGCAGCTTCGGCTCTCCACTAGCTGGTGAGCAGTTCTTC
CASSFGSPLAGEQFF
>.|TRBV27|TRBJ2-4|.
TGTGCCAGCAGTCCTAACCTAGCCAAAAACATTCAGTACTTC
CASSPNLAKNIQYF
>.|TRBV6-2/TRBV6-3|TRBJ2-5|.
TGTGCCAGCAGTAATGCGGTCGGGGCTAGCGCCGCGACCCAGTACTTC
CASSNAVGASAATQYF
>TRBD1|TRBV5-4|TRBJ1-2|.
TGTGCCAGCAGCCCCGACAGGGTTGGCTACACCTTC
CASSPDRVGYTF
>TRBD2|TRBV10-2|TRBJ2-1|once
TGCGCCAGCAGTGTCCGAGTAATAGCGGGAGGGGGGGGTGATGAGCAGTTCTTC
CASSVRVIAGGGGDEQFF
>TRBD2|TRBV19|TRBJ2-7|many
TGTGCCAGTAGTCTCGCGGGAGGGAACGAGCAGTACTTC
CASSLAGGNEQYF
>TRBD1|TRBV10-1|TRBJ1-6|.
TGCGCCAGCAGTGGTGACAGGGTTGATTCACCCCTCCACTTT
CASSGDRVDSPLHF
>TRBD2|TRBV7-2|TRBJ2-1|.
TGTGCCAGCAGCTTTTTAGCGGGCCTCTACAATGAGCAGTTCTTC
CASSFLAGLYNEQFF
>.|TRBV19|TRBJ2-7|.
TGTGCCAGTAGAGACAGGTCGGAGCAGTACTTC
CASRDRSEQYF
>TRBD2|TRBV15|TRBJ2-5|.
TGTGCCACCAGCAGCAACCTGGGACTAGGTGTAAGGGAGACCCAGTACTTC
CATSSNLGLGVRETQYF
>.|TRBV6-5|TRBJ2-1|.
TGTGCCAGCAGTCCCGGGACATTCTACAATGAGCAGTTCTTC
CASSPGTFYNEQFF
>.|TRBV9|TRBJ1-6|.
TGTGCCAGCAGCGTAGAAGCCAGGGCTAATTCACCCCTCCACTTT
CASSVEARANSPLHF